These 6 T cell receptor beta chains were sequenced from one sample in a study of molecular identifiers for immune sequencing clone quantification. In TCRdb, the PCR reads were re-called with MiXCR into one record per CDR3 protein. This table has around 65,000 distinct CDR3 sequences, under 20% appearing once. Input material: naive CD8+ T cells from blood, with Jurkat cell RNA spiked in. Documented subset: FACS-sorted CD8+CD4-CCR7+CD45RA+ naive T cells. These receptors were obtained from a human donor in good health. Some libraries in this study had Jurkat cell RNA spiked in.

This clonotype was detected ten times or more. The V call is TRBV7-9, the J call TRBJ1-1; D is perhaps TRBD1 (6 bases). Germline CDR1 SEHNR, CDR2 FQNEAQ (reference sequence). The CDR3 runs 13 residues. Trimming shortened V by 6 bases and J by 0 bases, and 8 bases separated the two germline ends. CDR3 amino acids: CASSGQLNTEAFF. In DNA form, the CDR3 reads TGTGCCAGCAGTGGACAGCTGAACACTGAAGCTTTCTTT.

This clonotype was counted at least ten times. The chain couples TRBV6-6 to TRBJ1-2; D is perhaps TRBD1 (6 bases). This CDR3 is built from 14 residues. V was trimmed by 5 bases and J by 4 bases, leaving 14 bases between them. The germline gives CDR1 MNHNY, CDR2 SVGAGI (reference sequence). CDR3 amino acids: CASSVDGGLYGYTF. In nucleotides, the CDR3 is TGTGCCAGCAGTGTTGACGGGGGCCTCTATGGCTACACCTTC.

The chain recombines TRBV5-4 with TRBJ2-3; the D is unclear. CDR3 length: 13 amino acids. Deletions cut 1 base from V and 1 base from J, with 4 bases between. Looked up from germline, CDR1 is SGHNT and CDR2 is YYREEE (reference sequence). The CDR3 protein is CASSLWGTDTQYF. The CDR3 region has the DNA TGTGCCAGCAGCTTGTGGGGCACAGATACGCAGTATTTT.

This clonotype was observed many times. V usage is TRBV19 and J usage is TRBJ1-2, with D possibly matching TRBD1 (5 bases). Germline CDR1 reads LNHDA; CDR2 reads SQIVND (reference sequence). The CDR3 is 16 amino acids. Deletions cut 6 bases from V and 8 bases from J, with 25 bases between. CDR3: CASRFPTGLHGGGYTF. The DNA for the CDR3 is TGTGCCAGTAGATTTCCGACGGGACTCCATGGAGGCGGCTACACCTTC.

As for this clonotype: A junction end diverges from the germline sequence, so it may reflect a read error. For the CDR3, the DNA is TGCACCAGCGCTGTGGGCCTCCTAGGCAATGAGCAGTTCTTC. It yields the protein CTSAVGLLGNEQFF. The genes are TRBV5-1 and TRBJ2-1; D is uncertain. This CDR3 comprises 14 residues. Germline V lookup: CDR1 SGHRS, CDR2 YFSETQ.

This chain connects TRBV2 to TRBJ2-7; no firm D call. The germline gives CDR1 SNHLY, CDR2 FYNNEI. V lost 7 bases and J lost 1, with 11 bases in between. The CDR3 contains 13 residues. For the CDR3, the DNA is TGTGCCAGCACCGGCAGGAGTTCCTACGAGCAGTACTTC. This translates into CASTGRSSYEQYF.